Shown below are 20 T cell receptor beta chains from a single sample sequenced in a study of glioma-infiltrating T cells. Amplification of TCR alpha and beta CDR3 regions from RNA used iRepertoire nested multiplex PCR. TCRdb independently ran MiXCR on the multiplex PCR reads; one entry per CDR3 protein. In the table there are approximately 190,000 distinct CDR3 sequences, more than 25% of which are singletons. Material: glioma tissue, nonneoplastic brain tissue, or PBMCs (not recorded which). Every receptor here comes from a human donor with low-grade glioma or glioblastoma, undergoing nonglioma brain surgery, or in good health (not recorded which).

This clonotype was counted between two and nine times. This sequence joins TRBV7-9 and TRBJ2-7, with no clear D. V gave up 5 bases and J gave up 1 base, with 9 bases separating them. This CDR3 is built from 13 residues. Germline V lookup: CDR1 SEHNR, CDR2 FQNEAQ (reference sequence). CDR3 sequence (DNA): TGTGCCAGCAGCCCTCAACAGTCCTACGAGCAGTACTTC. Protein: CASSPQQSYEQYF.

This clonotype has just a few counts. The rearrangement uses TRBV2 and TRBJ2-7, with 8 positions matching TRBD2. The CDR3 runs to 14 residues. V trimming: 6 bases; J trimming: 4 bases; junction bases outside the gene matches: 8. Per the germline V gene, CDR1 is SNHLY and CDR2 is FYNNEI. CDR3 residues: CASSRAGEIYEQYF. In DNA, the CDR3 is TGTGCCAGCAGCCGAGCGGGAGAGATATACGAGCAGTACTTC.

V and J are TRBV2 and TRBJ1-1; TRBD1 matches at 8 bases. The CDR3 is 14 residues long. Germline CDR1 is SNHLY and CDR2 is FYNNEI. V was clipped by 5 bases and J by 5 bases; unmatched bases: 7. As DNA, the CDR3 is TGTGCCAGCAGTCCGGGACAGGTTACAACTGAAGCTTTCTTT. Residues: CASSPGQVTTEAFF.

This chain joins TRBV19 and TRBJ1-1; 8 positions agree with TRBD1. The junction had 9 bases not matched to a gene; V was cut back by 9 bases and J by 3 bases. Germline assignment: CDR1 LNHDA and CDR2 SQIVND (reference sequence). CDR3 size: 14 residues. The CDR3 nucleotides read TGTGCCAGCGATGACAGGGGATTGTACACTGAAGCTTTCTTT. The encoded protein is CASDDRGLYTEAFF.

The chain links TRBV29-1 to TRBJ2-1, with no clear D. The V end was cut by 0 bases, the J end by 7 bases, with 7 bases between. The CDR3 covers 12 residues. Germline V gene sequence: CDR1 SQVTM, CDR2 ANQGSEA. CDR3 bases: TGCAGCGTTGAAGATATTAGAAATGAGCAGTTCTTC. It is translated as CSVEDIRNEQFF.

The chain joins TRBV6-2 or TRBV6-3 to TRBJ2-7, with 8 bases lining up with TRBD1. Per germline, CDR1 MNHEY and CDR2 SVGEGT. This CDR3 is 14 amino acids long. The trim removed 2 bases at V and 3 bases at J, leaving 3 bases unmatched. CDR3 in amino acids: CASSYRQGFYEQYF. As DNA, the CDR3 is TGTGCCAGCAGTTACCGACAGGGGTTCTACGAGCAGTACTTC.

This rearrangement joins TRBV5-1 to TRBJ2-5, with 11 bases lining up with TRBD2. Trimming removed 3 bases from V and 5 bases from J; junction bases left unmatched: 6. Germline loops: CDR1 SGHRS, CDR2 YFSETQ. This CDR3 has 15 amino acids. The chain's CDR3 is CASSSTSGTGETQYF. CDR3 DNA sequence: TGCGCCAGCAGCTCGACTAGCGGGACGGGGGAGACCCAGTACTTC.

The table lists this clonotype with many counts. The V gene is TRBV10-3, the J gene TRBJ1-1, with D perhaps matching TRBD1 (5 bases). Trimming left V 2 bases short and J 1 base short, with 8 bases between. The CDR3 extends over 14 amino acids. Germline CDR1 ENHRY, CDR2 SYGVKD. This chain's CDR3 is CAISEAGPNTEAFF. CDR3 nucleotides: TGTGCCATCAGTGAGGCAGGGCCGAACACTGAAGCTTTCTTT.

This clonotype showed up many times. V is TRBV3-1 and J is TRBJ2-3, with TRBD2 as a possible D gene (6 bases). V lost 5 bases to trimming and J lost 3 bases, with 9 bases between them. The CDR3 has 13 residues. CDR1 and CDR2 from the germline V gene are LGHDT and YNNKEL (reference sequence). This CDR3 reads CASSTGDTDTQYF. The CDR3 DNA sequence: TGTGCCAGCAGCACGGGAGATACAGATACGCAGTATTTT.

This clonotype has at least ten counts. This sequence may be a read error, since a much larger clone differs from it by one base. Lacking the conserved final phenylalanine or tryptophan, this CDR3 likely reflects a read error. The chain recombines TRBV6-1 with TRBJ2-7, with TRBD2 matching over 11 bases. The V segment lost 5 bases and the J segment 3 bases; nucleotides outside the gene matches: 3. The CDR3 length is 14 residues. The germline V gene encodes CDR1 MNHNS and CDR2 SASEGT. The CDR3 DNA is TGTGCCAGCAGTTCTCTAGCGGGGGGCTACGAGCAGTACCTC. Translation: CASSSLAGGYEQYL.

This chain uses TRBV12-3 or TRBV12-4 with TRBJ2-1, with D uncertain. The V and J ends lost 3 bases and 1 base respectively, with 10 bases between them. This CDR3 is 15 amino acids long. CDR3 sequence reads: CASSFGRRSYNEQFF. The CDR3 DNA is TGTGCCAGCAGTTTTGGTAGGCGATCCTACAATGAGCAGTTCTTC.

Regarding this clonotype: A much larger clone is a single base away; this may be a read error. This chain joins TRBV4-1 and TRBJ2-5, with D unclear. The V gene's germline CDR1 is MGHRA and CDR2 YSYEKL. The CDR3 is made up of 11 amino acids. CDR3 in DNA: TGCGCCAGCGGCCAAGAATTAGCCCAGTACTTC. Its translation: CASGQELAQYF.

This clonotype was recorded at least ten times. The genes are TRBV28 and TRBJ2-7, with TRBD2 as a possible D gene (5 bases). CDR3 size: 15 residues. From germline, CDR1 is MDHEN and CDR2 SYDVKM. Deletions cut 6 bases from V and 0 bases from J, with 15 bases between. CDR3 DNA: TGTGCCAGCAGGGCGACTTCGGGGAGCTCCTACGAGCAGTACTTC. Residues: CASRATSGSSYEQYF.

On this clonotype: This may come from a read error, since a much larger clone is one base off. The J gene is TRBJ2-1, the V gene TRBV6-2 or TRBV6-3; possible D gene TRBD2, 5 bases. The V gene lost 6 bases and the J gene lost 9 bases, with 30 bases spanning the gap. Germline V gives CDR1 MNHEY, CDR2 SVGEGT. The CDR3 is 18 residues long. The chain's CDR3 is CASREPRRGESGLSEQFF. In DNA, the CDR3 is TGTGCCAGCAGGGAGCCCCGTCGGGGAGAGTCAGGCTTGAGTGAGCAGTTCTTC.

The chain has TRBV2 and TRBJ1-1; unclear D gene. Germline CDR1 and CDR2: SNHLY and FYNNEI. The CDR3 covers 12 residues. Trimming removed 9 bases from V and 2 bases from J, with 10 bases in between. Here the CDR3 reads CASESPNTEAFF. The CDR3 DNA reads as TGTGCCAGTGAGTCTCCCAACACTGAAGCTTTCTTT. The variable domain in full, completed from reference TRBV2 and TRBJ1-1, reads EPEVTQTPSHQVTQMGQEVILRCVPISNHLYFYWYRQILGQKVEFLVSFYNNEISEKSEIFDDQFSVERPDGSNFTLKIRSTKLEDSAMYFCASESPNTEAFFGQGTRLTVV.

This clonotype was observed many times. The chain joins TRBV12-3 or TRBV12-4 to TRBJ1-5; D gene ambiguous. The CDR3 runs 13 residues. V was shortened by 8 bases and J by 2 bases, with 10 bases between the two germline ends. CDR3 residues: CASGGVGNQPQHF. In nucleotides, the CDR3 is TGTGCCAGCGGTGGGGTCGGCAATCAGCCCCAGCATTTT.

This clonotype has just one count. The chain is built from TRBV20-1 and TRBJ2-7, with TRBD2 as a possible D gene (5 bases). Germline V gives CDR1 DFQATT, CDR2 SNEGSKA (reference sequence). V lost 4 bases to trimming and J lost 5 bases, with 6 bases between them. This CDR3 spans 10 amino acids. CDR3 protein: CSANGDEQYF. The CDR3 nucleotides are TGCAGTGCTAACGGGGACGAGCAGTACTTC.

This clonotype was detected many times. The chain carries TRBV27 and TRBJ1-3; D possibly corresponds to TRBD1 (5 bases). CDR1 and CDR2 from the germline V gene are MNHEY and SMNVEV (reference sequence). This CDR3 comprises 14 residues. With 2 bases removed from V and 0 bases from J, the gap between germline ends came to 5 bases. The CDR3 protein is CASSLQGSGNTIYF. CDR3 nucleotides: TGTGCCAGCAGTTTACAGGGCTCTGGAAACACCATATATTTT.

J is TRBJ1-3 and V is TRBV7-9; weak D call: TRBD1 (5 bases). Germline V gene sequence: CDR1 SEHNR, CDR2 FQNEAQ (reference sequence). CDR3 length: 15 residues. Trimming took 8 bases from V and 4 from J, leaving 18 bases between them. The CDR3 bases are TGTGCCAGCGATTCCAGGGTTTTGCGCGGAAACACCATATATTTT. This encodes CASDSRVLRGNTIYF.

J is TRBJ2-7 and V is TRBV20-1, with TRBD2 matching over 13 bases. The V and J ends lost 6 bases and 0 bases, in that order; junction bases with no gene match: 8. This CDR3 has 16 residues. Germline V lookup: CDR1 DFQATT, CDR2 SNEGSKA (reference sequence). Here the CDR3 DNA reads TGCAGTGCCGGGACTAGCGGGACAGGATTCTCCTACGAGCAGTACTTC. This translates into CSAGTSGTGFSYEQYF.